Below, 21 T cell receptor beta chains from the same sample are listed, as sequenced in a study of sequential checkpoint blockade in melanoma. Data came from immunoSEQ multiplex PCR; TCRdb stores just in-frame clones and leaves some out. Among 2,300 or so clones listed, 20% to 25% were seen once. The treatment here: randomized to nivolumab then ipilimumab (arm A) or the reverse (arm B). Sequencing used tumor tissue (inferred from file names), obtained from a patient given nivolumab and ipilimumab in sequence. Receptors originate from a human donor with melanoma.

The gene calls are TRBV15 and TRBJ2-3; weak D call: TRBD2 (6 bases). V was clipped by 8 bases and J by 9 bases, with 21 bases between them. Germline lookup yields CDR1 LNHNV and CDR2 YYDKDF (reference sequence). The CDR3 loop spans 14 amino acids. CDR3: CATAAGSSGITQYF. The CDR3 region has the DNA TGTGCCACCGCTGCCGGGAGCTCGGGCATAACGCAGTATTTT. The whole variable domain, remainder taken from reference TRBV15 and TRBJ2-3, is DAMVIQNPRYQVTQFGKPVTLSCSQTLNHNVMYWYQQKSSQAPKLLFHYYDKDFNNEADTPDNFQSRRPNTSFCFLDIRSPGLGDTAMYLCATAAGSSGITQYFGPGTRLTVL.

This clone was detected only a few times. This rearrangement joins TRBV29-1 to TRBJ2-2, with D maybe TRBD2 (6 bases). Trimming cost V 3 bases and J 7 bases, with 12 bases left between them. The germline gives CDR1 SQVTM, CDR2 ANQGSEA. This CDR3 is 13 amino acids long. The CDR3 here is CSVDHWGDGELFF. The CDR3, as DNA: TGCAGCGTTGATCACTGGGGGGACGGGGAGCTGTTTTTT.

The rearrangement uses TRBV19 and TRBJ2-5; D possibly corresponds to TRBD2 (6 bases). This CDR3 region has 15 residues. V lost 7 bases, J lost 0 bases, and 15 bases lay in between. CDR1 and CDR2 from the germline V gene are LNHDA and SQIVND (reference sequence). The chain's CDR3 is CASKLGGTNQETQYF. The CDR3, as DNA: TGTGCCAGTAAACTCGGCGGGACCAACCAAGAGACCCAGTACTTC.

This clone was recorded many times. V and J are TRBV11-3 and TRBJ1-1; 8 nucleotides match TRBD1. The CDR3 length is 14 residues. In germline, CDR1 is SGHNT, CDR2 YENEEA. The V and J ends lost 4 bases and 12 bases, in that order; junction bases with no gene match: 13. The CDR3 sequence: CASSYDRGARRTFF. The DNA of the CDR3 is TGTGCCAGCAGCTACGACAGGGGCGCAAGGAGAACTTTCTTT.

In its sample, this clone was seen once. The J gene is TRBJ2-4, the V gene TRBV18; TRBD2 matches 12 bases. CDR3 size: 18 residues. After removal of 2 bases from V and 0 bases from J, the junction contained 5 bases not matched to a gene. In germline, CDR1 is KGHSH, CDR2 LQKENI. The CDR3 region has the DNA TGTGCCAGCTCACCAAGGACTAGCGGGGACCTAGCCAAAAACATTCAGTACTTC. Translated: CASSPRTSGDLAKNIQYF. The whole variable domain, filled in from reference TRBV18 and TRBJ2-4, reads NAGVMQNPRHLVRRRGQEARLRCSPMKGHSHVYWYRQLPEEGLKFMVYLQKENIIDESGMPKERFSAEFPKEGPSILRIQQVVRGDSAAYFCASSPRTSGDLAKNIQYFGAGTRLSVL.

There are a few counts of this clone. The rearrangement links TRBV28 to TRBJ2-5, with a possible D match to TRBD2 (7 bases). Per germline, CDR1 MDHEN and CDR2 SYDVKM. V was shortened by 7 bases and J by 1 base, with 16 bases between the two germline ends. The CDR3 is 15 residues long. CDR3 amino acids: CASTKGGAGQETQYF. The CDR3 DNA is TGTGCCAGCACCAAGGGGGGGGCCGGCCAAGAGACCCAGTACTTC.

The chain uses TRBV11-3 and TRBJ2-5; D assignment may be TRBD1 or TRBD2 (5 bases each). The germline CDR1 and CDR2 sequences are SGHNT and YENEEA. V was shortened by 7 bases and J by 0 bases, with 15 bases between the two germline ends. The CDR3 spans 15 residues. CDR3 residues: CASTRLGGYQETQYF. In nucleotides, the CDR3 is TGTGCCAGCACCCGTCTTGGGGGTTACCAAGAGACCCAGTACTTC.

This rearrangement joins TRBV6-8 to TRBJ2-4; D could derive from TRBD1 or TRBD2 (5 bases each). Trimming removed 5 bases at V and 12 bases at J, with 17 bases between. The germline CDR1 and CDR2 sequences are MNHGY and SAAAGT. This CDR3 has 13 residues. The CDR3 loop reads CASSTGTATSQYF. Here the CDR3 DNA reads TGTGCCAGCAGTACCGGGACGGCGACTTCTCAGTACTTC.

This clone was recorded a few times. The genes are TRBV6-8 and TRBJ1-1, with a weak D call TRBD1 (5 bases). CDR3 length: 14 amino acids. Trimming removed 2 bases from V and 0 bases from J, with 7 bases in between. Germline V gene sequence: CDR1 MNHGY, CDR2 SAAAGT. The CDR3 DNA reads TGTGCCAGCAGTTACCGACAGATGAACACTGAAGCTTTCTTT. This translates into CASSYRQMNTEAFF.

This clone was counted between two and nine times. J is TRBJ2-2 and V is TRBV6-8; D might be TRBD2 (5 bases). Trimming took off 5 bases at V and 2 bases at J, with 9 bases between the two ends. Germline CDR1 MNHGY, CDR2 SAAAGT. CDR3 length equals 14 residues. The CDR3 nucleotides are TGTGCCAGCAGTCGGGGTCGAAACACCGGGGAGCTGTTTTTT. Amino acids: CASSRGRNTGELFF.

The gene calls are TRBV11-3 and TRBJ1-1, with 9 nucleotides matching TRBD1. This CDR3 has 15 amino acids. The J segment lost 4 bases and the V segment lost 4 bases, leaving 7 bases of the junction unmatched. Looked up from germline, CDR1 is SGHNT and CDR2 is YENEEA. CDR3 DNA: TGTGCCAGCAGCTCCTGGGACAGGGCGAGCACTGAAGCTTTCTTT. It encodes CASSSWDRASTEAFF.

This clone was counted only a few times. The genes are TRBV6-8 and TRBJ1-6, with D perhaps matching TRBD1 (6 bases). CDR3 length equals 12 residues. The germline V gene encodes CDR1 MNHGY and CDR2 SAAAGT. V lost 7 bases, J lost 9 bases, and 10 bases lay in between. This chain's CDR3 is CASKEGGSPLHF. The DNA of the CDR3 is TGTGCCAGCAAGGAGGGGGGTTCACCCCTCCACTTT.

This chain connects TRBV30 to TRBJ2-7; D might be TRBD1 (6 bases). CDR1 is GTSNPN and CDR2 is SVGIG in the germline V gene (reference sequence). This CDR3 region has 14 residues. Trimming cost V 4 bases and J 1 base, with 14 bases left between them. The CDR3 loop reads CAWKPGQLSYEQYF. The CDR3 DNA follows: TGTGCCTGGAAACCCGGACAGCTTTCCTACGAGCAGTACTTC.

Within the sample, this clone is medium-sized (0.01 to 0.1%). The chain joins TRBV6-8 to TRBJ1-1; D possibly corresponds to TRBD1 (5 bases). Germline assignment: CDR1 MNHGY and CDR2 SAAAGT. CDR3 size: 13 residues. V was cut by 2 bases and J by 2 bases, with 6 bases left in between. The CDR3 region is CASSYRDNTEAFF. DNA of the CDR3: TGTGCCAGCAGTTACCGGGACAACACTGAAGCTTTCTTT.

The rearrangement uses TRBV11-3 and TRBJ2-5; D may be TRBD2 (7 bases). In germline, CDR1 is SGHNT, CDR2 YENEEA. The V end was cut by 5 bases, the J end by 1 base, with 14 bases between. This CDR3 comprises 15 residues. CDR3 coding DNA: TGTGCCAGCAGCCGGGAGGCGGGGGCCCAAGAGACCCAGTACTTC. It specifies CASSREAGAQETQYF. Looking up the rest from reference TRBV11-3 and TRBJ2-5 gives the full variable domain: EAGVVQSPRYKIIEKKQPVAFWCNPISGHNTLYWYLQNLGQGPELLIRYENEEAVDDSQLPKDRFSAERLKGVDSTLKIQPAELGDSAVYLCASSREAGAQETQYFGPGTRLLVL.

This chain links TRBV6-8 with TRBJ2-3; D is ambiguous. V lost 1 base and J lost 6, with 8 bases in between. Germline V gene sequence: CDR1 MNHGY, CDR2 SAAAGT. CDR3 length equals 13 residues. CDR3 sequence (DNA): TGTGCCAGCAGTTACTTCGGTATGGATACGCAGTATTTT. This encodes CASSYFGMDTQYF.

The rearrangement links TRBV19 to TRBJ1-4; tentatively, D is TRBD1 (6 bases). The V gene lost 7 bases and the J gene lost 5 bases, with 11 bases spanning the gap. The CDR3 totals 13 residues. Per germline, CDR1 LNHDA and CDR2 SQIVND (reference sequence). The CDR3, as DNA: TGTGCCAGTAATGGACAGAGAAATGAAAAACTGTTTTTT. It specifies CASNGQRNEKLFF.

This clone has more than one count but fewer than ten. The J gene is TRBJ1-5, the V gene TRBV6-8; 8 nucleotides line up with TRBD1. V lost 6 bases and J lost 4; bases outside the gene matches: 5. This CDR3 has 14 residues. The germline V gene encodes CDR1 MNHGY and CDR2 SAAAGT. The CDR3 spells CASSGTGFNQPQHF. The CDR3 DNA is TGTGCCAGCAGCGGGACAGGATTTAATCAGCCCCAGCATTTT.

V and J are TRBV6-8 and TRBJ2-1, with 10 nucleotides matching TRBD1. Trimming cost V 6 bases and J 7 bases; bases outside gene matches: 9. Germline V gene lookup returns CDR1 MNHGY and CDR2 SAAAGT. CDR3 size: 15 residues. The CDR3 DNA sequence: TGTGCCAGCAGCTATGACAGGGGGCGGTGGAATGAGCAGTTCTTC. Its translation: CASSYDRGRWNEQFF.

The CDR3 DNA reads TGTGCCAGCAGCCCTCGATTTCTAGCGGGGGGGCCGAGGGAGACCCAGTACTTC. Translating gives CASSPRFLAGGPRETQYF. The rearrangement links TRBV11-3 to TRBJ2-5, with 12 positions matching TRBD2. Germline lookup yields CDR1 SGHNT and CDR2 YENEEA. V gave up 5 bases and J gave up 5 bases; unmatched junction bases: 15. The CDR3 totals 18 residues.

This rearrangement joins TRBV18 to TRBJ1-6, with D possibly TRBD1 on 5 matching bases. CDR1 and CDR2 from the germline V gene are KGHSH and LQKENI. Trimming left V 0 bases short and J 5 bases short, with 11 bases between. This CDR3 is 16 amino acids long. The CDR3 region is CASSPPEAGNNSPLHF. The CDR3 bases are TGTGCCAGCTCACCACCGGAGGCAGGGAATAATTCACCCCTCCACTTT.